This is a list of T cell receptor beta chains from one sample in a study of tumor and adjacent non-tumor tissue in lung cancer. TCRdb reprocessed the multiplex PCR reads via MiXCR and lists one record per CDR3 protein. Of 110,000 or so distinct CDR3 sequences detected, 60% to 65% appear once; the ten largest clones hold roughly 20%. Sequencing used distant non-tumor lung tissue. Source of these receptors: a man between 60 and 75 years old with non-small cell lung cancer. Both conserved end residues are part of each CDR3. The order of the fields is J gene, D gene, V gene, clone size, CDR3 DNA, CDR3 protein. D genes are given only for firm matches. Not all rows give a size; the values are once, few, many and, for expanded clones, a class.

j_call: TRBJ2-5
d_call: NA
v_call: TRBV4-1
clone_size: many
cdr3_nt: TGCGCCAGCAGCCAAGGACTTAGTGGGGAGACCCAGTACTTC
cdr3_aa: CASSQGLSGETQYF

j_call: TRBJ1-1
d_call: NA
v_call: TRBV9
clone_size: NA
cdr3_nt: TGTGCCAGCAGCGCCGCGGGGGAGGTTCACACTGAAGCTTTCTTT
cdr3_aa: CASSAAGEVHTEAFF

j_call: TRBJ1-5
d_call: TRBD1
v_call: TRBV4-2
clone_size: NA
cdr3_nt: TGTGCCAACAGCCAAGATGACAGGGGGCATCAGCCCCAGCATTTC
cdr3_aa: CANSQDDRGHQPQHF

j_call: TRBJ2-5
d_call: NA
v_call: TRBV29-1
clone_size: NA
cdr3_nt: TGCAGCGATCCGGGGGCACGGGAGACCCAGTATTTC
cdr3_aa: CSDPGARETQYF

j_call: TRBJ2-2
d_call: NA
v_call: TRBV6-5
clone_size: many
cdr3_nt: TGTGCCAGCAGTTACTCGGTTTTCTACCCCGCCGGGGAGCTGTTTTTT
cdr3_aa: CASSYSVFYPAGELFF

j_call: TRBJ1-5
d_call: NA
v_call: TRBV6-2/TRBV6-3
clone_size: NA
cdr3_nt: TGTGTCAGCAGCTCCGACAACCTTTATCAGCCCCAGCATTTT
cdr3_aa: CVSSSDNLYQPQHF

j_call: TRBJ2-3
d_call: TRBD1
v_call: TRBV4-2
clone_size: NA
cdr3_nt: TGTACCAACAGCGTCTCCTCCGGGACAGGGGTTTTTACAGATACGCAGTATTTT
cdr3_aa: CTNSVSSGTGVFTDTQYF

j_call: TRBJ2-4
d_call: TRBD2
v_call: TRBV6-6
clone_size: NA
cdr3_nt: TGTGCCAGCAGTTATTCGACTAGCGAGAATAAAAACATTCAGTACTTC
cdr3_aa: CASSYSTSENKNIQYF

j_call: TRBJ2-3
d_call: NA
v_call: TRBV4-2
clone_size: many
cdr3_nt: TGTGCCAGCAGCCAAGATTTGTGGGGAATAGGGACAGATACGCAGTATTTT
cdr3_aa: CASSQDLWGIGTDTQYF

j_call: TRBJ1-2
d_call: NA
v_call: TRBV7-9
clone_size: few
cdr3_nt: TGTGCCAGCAGCTTAGGGGGCAGGGCGGAAGGCTACACCTTC
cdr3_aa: CASSLGGRAEGYTF

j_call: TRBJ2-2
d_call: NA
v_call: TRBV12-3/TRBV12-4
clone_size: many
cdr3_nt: TGTGCCAGCAGCCCGGGTGGCTGGACCGGGGAGCTGTTTTTT
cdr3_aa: CASSPGGWTGELFF

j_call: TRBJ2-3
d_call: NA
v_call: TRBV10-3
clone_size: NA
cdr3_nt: TGTGCCATCAGTAACCACGTCGCAGATACGCAGTATTTT
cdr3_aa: CAISNHVADTQYF

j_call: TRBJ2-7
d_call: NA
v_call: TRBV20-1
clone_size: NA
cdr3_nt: TGCAGTACTAGAAACCCCTCAAGACAGATCTACGAGCAGTACTTC
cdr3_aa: CSTRNPSRQIYEQYF